This T cell receptor beta chain came from a study of T-cell reconstitution after alpha-beta-depleted transplantation in children. Unique molecular identifiers were built into the TCRbeta library. TCRdb re-called the PCR reads with MiXCR, one entry per CDR3 protein. The table records about 1,000,000 distinct CDR3 sequences, about 30% of them present only once. Regarding the study as a whole: The study reportedly traced alpha-beta T cells about two months after transplant to several hundred expanded graft clones.

The trim removed 5 bases at V and 8 bases at J, leaving 13 bases unmatched. The CDR3 runs 16 residues. CDR1 and CDR2 (germline): LGHNA, YNFKEQ. Worth noting for this clonotype: Its antigen is still unknown.

Sequences were derived from PBMCs, mostly from graft donor cells, sampled 360 days after TCRalphabeta/CD19-depleted stem cell transplant. The chain carries TRBV4-2 and TRBJ1-4, with 8 bases aligning to TRBD1. The clonotype was recovered from a boy less than two years old who had a stem cell transplant for SCID, so the T cells may come from the graft donor. CDR3 sequence (DNA): TGTGCCAGCAGCTTAACTACCGGGACAGGAGGAGAAAAACTGTTTTTT. This translates into CASSLTTGTGGEKLFF.